The 9 T cell receptor beta chains listed next were all sequenced from one sample in a study of shared clonotypes between healthy human individuals. Profiling relied on immunoSEQ multiplex PCR, and the TCRdb table lists in-frame clones only, not all of them. Among about 520,000 clones, roughly 80% were seen once, and the ten largest hold around 13%. The specimen sequenced was PBMCs. Source of these receptors: a middle-aged woman in good health. Some clones in this sample may be carry-over from other donors' samples.

The chain links TRBV9 to TRBJ2-1, with 11 bases matching TRBD2. V shed 1 base and J 3 bases; nucleotides not matched to a gene: 0. CDR1 SGDLS and CDR2 YYNGEE come from the germline V gene. This CDR3 comprises 15 residues. The CDR3: CASSVLAGGYNEQFF. Here the CDR3 DNA reads TGTGCCAGCAGCGTACTAGCGGGAGGCTACAATGAGCAGTTCTTC.

The CDR3 nucleotides read TGTGCCACCAGCAACGGGAACCAAGAGACCCAGTACTTC. Protein sequence: CATSNGNQETQYF. This chain uses TRBV15 with TRBJ2-5, with D possibly matching TRBD2 (5 bases). Germline V gene sequence: CDR1 LNHNV, CDR2 YYDKDF (reference sequence). There are 13 residues in the CDR3. V dropped 4 bases and J dropped 0 bases, with 6 bases sitting between them.

The rearrangement joins TRBV6-5 to TRBJ1-2; 9 bases match TRBD1. V gave up 6 bases and J gave up 2 bases; unmatched junction bases: 4. Looked up from germline, CDR1 is MNHEY and CDR2 is SVGAGI. This CDR3 has 14 amino acids. CDR3 DNA: TGTGCCAGCAGACCGACAGGGGGGAACTATGGCTACACCTTC. This sequence encodes CASRPTGGNYGYTF.

V gene TRBV18 combines with J gene TRBJ2-1; D is ambiguous. Germline V CDR1 and CDR2: KGHSH, LQKENI. CDR3 length: 12 residues. The V and J ends lost 6 bases and 7 bases respectively, with 10 bases between them. The CDR3 DNA is TGTGCCAGCTCCCTTGGTGGGAATGAGCAGTTCTTC. Encoded protein: CASSLGGNEQFF.

This clone was recorded once. The chain joins TRBV7-8 to TRBJ2-7; D might be TRBD1 or TRBD2, each matching 5 bases. Trimming cost V 5 bases and J 4 bases, with 18 bases left between them. CDR1 and CDR2 from the germline V gene are SGHVS and FQNEAQ. The CDR3 spans 15 residues. In DNA, the CDR3 is TGTGCCAGCAGCCCGCCAGGGACCAAGATATACGAGCAGTACTTC. It translates to CASSPPGTKIYEQYF.

The V call is TRBV6-6, the J call TRBJ1-6, with a tentative D call TRBD1 (5 bases). Deletions cut 0 bases from V and 7 bases from J, with 10 bases between. This CDR3 region has 15 residues. Germline V gene data show CDR1 as MNHNY and CDR2 as SVGAGI (reference sequence). For the CDR3, the DNA is TGTGCCAGCAGTTACTCTGGGGGGGAGAATTCACCCCTCCACTTT. Protein product: CASSYSGGENSPLHF.

This clone was observed a single time. CDR3 nucleotides: TGTGCCAGCAGTCAAAAGGGGCCCGGGGAAAAACTGTTTTTT. It is translated as CASSQKGPGEKLFF. The V and J genes are TRBV27 and TRBJ1-4, with D perhaps matching TRBD1 (5 bases). The V gene lost 5 bases and the J gene lost 8 bases, with 15 bases spanning the gap. Germline CDR1 MNHEY, CDR2 SMNVEV (reference sequence). This CDR3 contains 14 residues.

The gene calls are TRBV5-1 and TRBJ2-3; D is ambiguous. Germline CDR1 reads SGHRS; CDR2 reads YFSETQ. The CDR3 is made up of 14 amino acids. Between the trimmed V and J ends, which lost 4 bases and 4 bases, there was a span of 13 bases. In nucleotides, the CDR3 is TGCGCCAGCAGCCAGGACGTAACGGCAGATACGCAGTATTTT. Translation gives CASSQDVTADTQYF.

At least ten counts were recorded for this clone. J is TRBJ2-7 and V is TRBV6-4; maybe TRBD2 (5 bases). The germline V and J ends were trimmed by 3 bases and 5 bases, with 17 bases remaining between them. CDR3 size: 15 residues. The germline gives CDR1 MRHNA, CDR2 SNTAGT. The CDR3 protein is CASSEEAGEGNEQYF. The CDR3 DNA follows: TGTGCCAGCAGTGAGGAGGCCGGAGAGGGAAACGAGCAGTACTTC.